The 10 T cell receptor beta chains below come from one sample, sequenced in a study of blood T cell repertoires in COVID-19. Profiled with immunoSEQ multiplex PCR; TCRdb holds only in-frame clones, not every one. Here the sample spans 200,000 to 250,000 clones, roughly four fifths being singletons. The specimen sequenced was PBMCs or T cells enriched from blood (not recorded which). These receptors came from a man aged 55 to 70 who had recovered from COVID-19.

This chain links TRBV7-9 with TRBJ2-7; tentatively, D is TRBD2 (5 bases). The germline CDR1 and CDR2 sequences are SEHNR and FQNEAQ (reference sequence). This CDR3 is 13 amino acids long. With 3 bases removed from V and 4 bases from J, the gap between germline ends came to 10 bases. The CDR3 nucleotides read TGTGCCAGCAGCTTTGAGGGTAAGTACGAGCAGTACTTC. Translated: CASSFEGKYEQYF.

This chain joins TRBV19 and TRBJ1-5, with 8 nucleotides matching TRBD1. The CDR3 is 17 amino acids. V dropped 6 bases and J dropped 6; count of bases not matched to a gene: 16. Germline V gene data show CDR1 as LNHDA and CDR2 as SQIVND (reference sequence). The CDR3 region is CASSIRTTGGMSQPQHF. The CDR3, as DNA: TGTGCCAGTAGCATCCGTACCACAGGGGGAATGAGTCAGCCCCAGCATTTT.

This chain links TRBV6-2 or TRBV6-3 with TRBJ1-2; 11 bases agree with TRBD1. This CDR3 region has 15 residues. Per the germline V gene, CDR1 is MNHEY and CDR2 is SVGEGT. Losses at the gene ends were 5 bases for V and 4 bases for J; bases not matched to a gene: 6. CDR3 bases: TGTGCCAGCAGTGACCGGACAGGGGGCGTCTATGGCTACACCTTC. Translated: CASSDRTGGVYGYTF.

The rearrangement links TRBV29-1 to TRBJ2-3, with TRBD2 matching 7 bases. Germline CDR1 and CDR2: SQVTM and ANQGSEA. Losses at the gene ends were 4 bases for V and 3 bases for J; bases not matched to a gene: 22. The CDR3 loop spans 19 amino acids. The CDR3 spells CSVGGGLVLGHRGTDTQYF. The CDR3 nucleotides are TGCAGCGTTGGCGGGGGTTTGGTTTTAGGACATAGAGGGACAGATACGCAGTATTTT.

The V gene is TRBV6-5, the J gene TRBJ1-2, with 7 bases matching TRBD1. Trimming removed 6 bases from V and 5 bases from J; junction bases left unmatched: 6. The CDR3 consists of 13 residues. The germline V gene has CDR1 MNHEY and CDR2 SVGAGI. This chain's CDR3 is CASRRQGGYGYTF. In nucleotides, the CDR3 is TGTGCCAGCAGGCGACAGGGCGGATATGGCTACACCTTC.

The chain uses TRBV13 and TRBJ2-2; 10 positions agree with TRBD1. V shed 5 bases and J 5 bases; nucleotides not matched to a gene: 5. In germline, CDR1 is PRHDT, CDR2 FYEKMQ (reference sequence). This CDR3 comprises 15 residues. DNA of the CDR3: TGTGCCAGCAGCCATACGGGACAGGGGACCGGGGAGCTGTTTTTT. Protein: CASSHTGQGTGELFF. The full variable domain, its missing parts supplied by reference TRBV13 and TRBJ2-2, is AAGVIQSPRHLIKEKRETATLKCYPIPRHDTVYWYQQGPGQDPQFLISFYEKMQSDKGSIPDRFSAQQFSDYHSELNMSSLELGDSALYFCASSHTGQGTGELFFGEGSRLTVL.

This chain joins TRBV11-2 and TRBJ2-3; 8 nucleotides agree with TRBD2. The CDR3 length is 15 residues. Germline trimming cut 6 bases from V and 2 bases from J; bases unmatched to any gene: 7. In germline, CDR1 is SGHAT, CDR2 FQNNGV. CDR3 sequence reads: CASRSGGWDTDTQYF. In DNA form, the CDR3 reads TGTGCCAGCAGAAGCGGGGGATGGGACACAGATACGCAGTATTTT.

The chain combines TRBV4-2 with TRBJ2-7, with 9 bases that match TRBD2. The CDR3 is 16 residues long. In germline, CDR1 is LGHNA, CDR2 YNFKEQ. With V trimmed by 0 bases and J by 6 bases, 9 bases remained unmatched. The CDR3 loop reads CASSQDLSSGISEQYF. In nucleotides, the CDR3 is TGTGCCAGCAGCCAAGATTTATCTAGCGGGATCTCCGAGCAGTACTTC.

J is TRBJ1-2 and V is TRBV20-1; D remains unclear. The CDR3 contains 11 residues. Germline V lookup: CDR1 DFQATT, CDR2 SNEGSKA (reference sequence). The germline V and J ends were trimmed by 3 bases and 6 bases, with 8 bases remaining between them. The DNA for the CDR3 is TGCAGTGCTAGCTCGGGTAATGGCTACACCTTC. It translates to CSASSGNGYTF.

The CDR3: CASSGTGSLSGELFF. CDR3 DNA: TGTGCCAGCTCTGGGACAGGGTCACTGTCCGGGGAGCTGTTTTTT. V is TRBV25-1 and J is TRBJ2-2; 9 bases line up with TRBD1. Trimming cost V 8 bases and J 6 bases; bases outside gene matches: 10. CDR3 length: 15 amino acids. Per the germline V gene, CDR1 is MGHDK and CDR2 is SYGVNS. The variable domain in full, with the rest retrieved from reference TRBV25-1 and TRBJ2-2, is EADIYQTPRYLVIGTGKKITLECSQTMGHDKMYWYQQDPGMELHLIHYSYGVNSTEKGDLSSESTVSRIRTEHFPLTLESARPSHTSQYLCASSGTGSLSGELFFGEGSRLTVL.